This T cell receptor (beta chain) was sequenced in a study of blood T cell repertoires in COVID-19. About the research overall: Sources were T cells, B-cell-depleted T cells, or PBMCs; the material itself was cDNA or gDNA.

In this sample, this clone turned up many times. In the authors' workflow: Reference gene primer amplification in the assay estimated nucleated cell counts. This table comes from immunoSEQ multiplex PCR, and its TCRdb copy is limited to in-frame clones, with some not included. V and J calls and clone size are copied from that table; D and trimming were computed from the DNA. The sample holds 95,000 to 150,000 clones, roughly 84% seen once. Recruitment covered roughly 22 US areas and drew participants whose ages spanned roughly 18 to 100 years. Donors in Cohort 3 counted as recovered after two negative PCRs, clearance, or symptom resolution. Trimming cost V 2 bases and J 2 bases; bases outside gene matches: 2. In germline, CDR1 is MNHEY, CDR2 SMNVEV (reference sequence). CDR3 size: 15 residues.

Sequences were obtained from PBMCs or T cells enriched from blood (not recorded which). This TCR was sampled from a woman aged 25 to 39 who had recovered from COVID-19. The chain employs TRBV27 and TRBJ2-3, with 9 bases fitting TRBD1. CDR3 amino acids: CASSLGTGHTDTQYF. CDR3 nucleotide sequence: TGTGCCAGCAGTTTAGGGACAGGGCACACAGATACGCAGTATTTT.